The next 24 T cell receptor beta chains were all read from a single sample in a study of shared clonotypes between healthy human individuals. Data came from immunoSEQ multiplex PCR; TCRdb stores just in-frame clones and leaves some out. This sample carries 700,000 to 950,000 clones, roughly 96% of them seen once, and the ten largest clones take 0.2% to 0.25%. The naive CD8 fraction comprised CD45RO-negative cells positively selected for CCR7 and excluded terminally differentiated effector memory CD45RA+ cells. Sequencing was performed on naive CD8+ T cells sorted from blood. These receptors were collected from a man aged 30-40 years in good health.

The chain carries TRBV7-9 and TRBJ2-3; maybe TRBD1 (6 bases). Germline V gene lookup returns CDR1 SEHNR and CDR2 FQNEAQ (reference sequence). With 2 bases removed from V and 3 bases from J, the gap between germline ends came to 12 bases. The CDR3 has 15 residues. This chain's CDR3 is CASSLRQDGTDTQYF. The DNA for the CDR3 is TGTGCCAGCAGCTTAAGACAGGACGGAACAGATACGCAGTATTTT.

The J gene is TRBJ2-7, the V gene TRBV10-3, with 7 bases identical to TRBD1. The CDR3 length is 14 residues. Losses at the gene ends were 0 bases for V and 2 bases for J; bases not matched to a gene: 1. The germline V gene has CDR1 ENHRY and CDR2 SYGVKD. The CDR3 loop reads CAISESTGAYEQYF. CDR3 DNA sequence: TGTGCCATCAGTGAGTCTACAGGGGCCTACGAGCAGTACTTC.

The V gene is TRBV30, the J gene TRBJ1-2, with TRBD1 matching over 8 bases. Germline CDR1 GTSNPN, CDR2 SVGIG (reference sequence). Trimming removed 2 bases from V and 8 bases from J; junction bases left unmatched: 7. This CDR3 has 13 amino acids. The CDR3 loop reads CAWSFTGGDGYTF. Here the CDR3 DNA reads TGTGCCTGGAGTTTCACAGGGGGAGACGGCTACACCTTC.

The V gene is TRBV5-1, the J gene TRBJ2-7, with D perhaps matching TRBD2 (6 bases). CDR3 size: 16 residues. The V gene's germline CDR1 is SGHRS and CDR2 YFSETQ. Trimming left V 4 bases short and J 2 bases short, with 19 bases between. DNA for the CDR3: TGCGCCAGCAGCGCACCCGCGGGGTCAGACACCTACGAGCAGTACTTC. The encoded protein is CASSAPAGSDTYEQYF.

The genes are TRBV4-1 and TRBJ2-1; 10 bases map to TRBD1. V was pared by 4 bases and J by 5 bases, with 5 bases of the junction left unmatched. From germline, CDR1 is MGHRA and CDR2 YSYEKL. The CDR3 is 15 amino acids. The CDR3, as DNA: TGCGCCAGCAGCCGCGGGACAGGGGAGAACAATGAGCAGTTCTTC. It codes for CASSRGTGENNEQFF.

The chain joins TRBV11-2 to TRBJ2-1, with D tentatively TRBD1 (5 bases). Germline V lookup: CDR1 SGHAT, CDR2 FQNNGV. The CDR3 runs to 15 residues. V dropped 3 bases and J dropped 8 bases, with 17 bases sitting between them. The CDR3 DNA is TGTGCCAGCAGCTTTGTCGGCCAGGGTATCTATGAGCAGTTCTTC. The encoded protein is CASSFVGQGIYEQFF.

The genes are TRBV27 and TRBJ2-7; D gene unclear. The CDR3 is made up of 14 amino acids. In germline, CDR1 is MNHEY, CDR2 SMNVEV (reference sequence). V was trimmed by 4 bases and J by 2 bases, leaving 12 bases between them. CDR3 loop: CASSSASRTYEQYF. In DNA form, the CDR3 reads TGTGCCAGCAGTTCCGCTTCCCGAACCTACGAGCAGTACTTC.

The chain links TRBV7-6 to TRBJ2-3; TRBD1 matches 9 bases. Losses at the gene ends were 4 bases for V and 0 bases for J; bases not matched to a gene: 5. The V gene's germline CDR1 is SGHVS and CDR2 FNYEAQ. This CDR3 has 16 amino acids. CDR3: CASSSRTGESTDTQYF. DNA of the CDR3: TGTGCCAGCAGCTCCCGGACAGGGGAAAGCACAGATACGCAGTATTTT.

The J gene is TRBJ2-1, the V gene TRBV19; the match to TRBD2 covers 14 bases. Germline-derived CDR1 and CDR2 are LNHDA and SQIVND (reference sequence). The CDR3 is 18 residues long. J was trimmed by 4 bases and V by 0 bases; bases with no gene match: 5. The CDR3 sequence: CASSIDLRTSGRYNEQFF. The CDR3 region has the DNA TGTGCCAGTAGTATAGACCTTCGGACTAGCGGGAGGTACAATGAGCAGTTCTTC.

J is TRBJ2-1 and V is TRBV4-1; 7 bases match TRBD2. Per germline, CDR1 MGHRA and CDR2 YSYEKL. V lost 6 bases, J lost 8 bases, and 19 bases stayed unmatched. This CDR3 is 17 amino acids long. CDR3 protein: CASRPKILGLESYEQFF. The CDR3 bases are TGCGCCAGCAGGCCCAAGATTTTAGGACTAGAATCATATGAGCAGTTCTTC.

The J gene is TRBJ2-7, the V gene TRBV5-4, with TRBD1 as a possible D gene (6 bases). The V end was cut by 2 bases, the J end by 3 bases, with 15 bases between. CDR1 SGHNT and CDR2 YYREEE come from the germline V gene (reference sequence). The CDR3 has 15 amino acids. CDR3 loop: CASSFYQGSGYEQYF. The CDR3 coding sequence is TGTGCCAGCAGCTTTTATCAGGGGTCGGGCTACGAGCAGTACTTC.

The J gene is TRBJ2-1, the V gene TRBV6-6; a weak D match, TRBD1 (6 bases). Germline V gene sequence: CDR1 MNHNY, CDR2 SVGAGI (reference sequence). This CDR3 has 16 residues. Trimming cost V 0 bases and J 3 bases, with 12 bases left between them. CDR3 loop: CASSYSKQDSYNEQFF. CDR3 nucleotide sequence: TGTGCCAGCAGTTACTCGAAGCAGGACAGCTACAATGAGCAGTTCTTC.

This chain connects TRBV29-1 to TRBJ1-2; D perhaps matches TRBD1 (6 bases). This CDR3 is 14 amino acids long. The germline gives CDR1 SQVTM, CDR2 ANQGSEA. Trimming removed 7 bases at V and 1 base at J, with 16 bases between. CDR3 loop: CSAQDSRVNYGYTF. The CDR3, as DNA: TGCAGCGCTCAGGACAGCCGAGTTAACTATGGCTACACCTTC.

The chain couples TRBV28 to TRBJ1-1; D possibly corresponds to TRBD1 (5 bases). CDR3 length equals 13 residues. V lost 8 bases, J lost 1 base, and 11 bases lay in between. The V gene's germline CDR1 is MDHEN and CDR2 SYDVKM. CDR3 region: CASGGTKNTEAFF. The CDR3 nucleotides are TGTGCCAGCGGGGGTACCAAGAACACTGAAGCTTTCTTT.

The chain combines TRBV13 with TRBJ2-7, with TRBD2 identical over 8 bases. CDR1 is PRHDT and CDR2 is FYEKMQ in the germline V gene (reference sequence). V shed 5 bases, J shed 3 bases, and the junction held 9 bases outside the gene matches. The CDR3 has 15 residues. CDR3 amino acids: CASSGSGLGNYEQYF. The CDR3 coding sequence is TGTGCCAGCAGCGGTTCGGGACTAGGCAACTACGAGCAGTACTTC.

This sequence joins TRBV7-2 and TRBJ2-1, with 9 bases lining up with TRBD2. This CDR3 is built from 16 residues. V gave up 2 bases and J gave up 0 bases; unmatched junction bases: 2. CDR1 is SGHTA and CDR2 is FQGNSA in the germline V gene. The CDR3 coding sequence is TGTGCCAGCAGCTTACTAGCGGGACGCTCCTACAATGAGCAGTTCTTC. This codes for CASSLLAGRSYNEQFF.

The chain couples TRBV19 to TRBJ1-5; tentatively, D is TRBD1 (5 bases). V was pared by 1 base and J by 1 base, with 14 bases between. CDR1 and CDR2 (germline): LNHDA, SQIVND (reference sequence). CDR3 length equals 17 residues. The CDR3 sequence is CASSIVSGQESNQPQHF. The CDR3 coding sequence is TGTGCCAGTAGTATAGTCTCGGGGCAGGAGAGCAATCAGCCCCAGCATTTT.

This rearrangement joins TRBV5-6 to TRBJ1-5; weak D call: TRBD1 (5 bases). The V and J ends lost 2 bases and 4 bases respectively, with 10 bases between them. Germline V gives CDR1 SGHDT, CDR2 YYEEEE. CDR3 length equals 14 residues. The CDR3, as DNA: TGTGCCAGCAGCTTTGGGCAGGGTAATCAGCCCCAGCATTTT. Translated: CASSFGQGNQPQHF. Full variable domain (missing parts from reference TRBV5-6 and TRBJ1-5): DAGVTQSPTHLIKTRGQQVTLRCSPKSGHDTVSWYQQALGQGPQFIFQYYEEEERQRGNFPDRFSGHQFPNYSSELNVNALLLGDSALYLCASSFGQGNQPQHFGDGTRLSIL.

The chain is built from TRBV10-1 and TRBJ1-3; D perhaps matches TRBD1 (5 bases). The germline V and J ends were trimmed by 4 bases and 0 bases, with 10 bases remaining between them. This CDR3 region has 15 residues. Per the germline V gene, CDR1 is WNHNN and CDR2 is SYGVQD (reference sequence). CDR3 in amino acids: CASSGPGISGNTIYF. Here the CDR3 DNA reads TGCGCCAGCAGTGGGCCAGGGATCTCTGGAAACACCATATATTTT.

The V gene is TRBV4-1, the J gene TRBJ2-1, with 7 bases aligning to TRBD2. The V segment lost 0 bases and the J segment 6 bases; nucleotides outside the gene matches: 5. CDR1 MGHRA and CDR2 YSYEKL come from the germline V gene. CDR3 length equals 15 residues. The CDR3 nucleotides read TGCGCCAGCAGCCAAGAACGGTGGGAGGGCAATGAGCAGTTCTTC. Its translation is CASSQERWEGNEQFF.

The V gene is TRBV27, the J gene TRBJ1-1, with D uncertain. The V gene lost 8 bases and the J gene lost 5 bases, with 15 bases spanning the gap. Germline CDR1 is MNHEY and CDR2 is SMNVEV (reference sequence). CDR3 length: 13 amino acids. CDR3 in amino acids: CASHLESGTEAFF. The CDR3 DNA follows: TGTGCCAGCCACCTAGAATCCGGGACTGAAGCTTTCTTT.

CDR3 coding DNA: TGTGCCATCAGTTTGGTGGAGCTAGTCGGGGCCGGGGAGCTGTTTTTT. This codes for CAISLVELVGAGELFF. The chain couples TRBV10-3 to TRBJ2-2; D possibly corresponds to TRBD2 (5 bases). V lost 5 bases, J lost 6 bases, and 19 bases lay in between. CDR3 length: 16 amino acids. The germline CDR1 and CDR2 sequences are ENHRY and SYGVKD.

This chain joins TRBV28 and TRBJ2-7; D ambiguous. This CDR3 is 15 amino acids long. Germline loops: CDR1 MDHEN, CDR2 SYDVKM. Trimming pared 2 bases from V and 0 bases from J, leaving 11 bases between. This chain's CDR3 is CASSLPRSSSYEQYF. As DNA, the CDR3 is TGTGCCAGCAGTTTACCCCGGTCGTCCTCCTACGAGCAGTACTTC.

The chain links TRBV5-1 to TRBJ2-5; 14 nucleotides match TRBD2. J lost 3 bases, V lost 1 base, and 5 bases had no gene match. Germline lookup yields CDR1 SGHRS and CDR2 YFSETQ. The CDR3 has 17 amino acids. The CDR3: CASSLSTSGRDKETQYF. The DNA of the CDR3 is TGCGCCAGCAGCTTGTCGACTAGCGGGAGGGATAAAGAGACCCAGTACTTC. Full variable domain (rest looked up from reference TRBV5-1 and TRBJ2-5): KAGVTQTPRYLIKTRGQQVTLSCSPISGHRSVSWYQQTPGQGLQFLFEYFSETQRNKGNFPGRFSGRQFSNSRSEMNVSTLELGDSALYLCASSLSTSGRDKETQYFGPGTRLLVL.